This TCR beta chain comes out of a study of identical twins. Study-wide points: Models came in too low on out-of-frame TCR alpha sharing in monozygotic twins. Fewer insertions were carried by abundant cord blood beta clonotypes, but none was seen in memory repertoires.

Concerning this clonotype: Its antigen is still unknown.

V lost 3 bases to trimming and J lost 8 bases, with 7 bases between them. Germline CDR1 SQVTM, CDR2 ANQGSEA. The CDR3 covers 11 residues. TCRdb reanalysed the 5' RACE reads using MiXCR and keeps one entry per CDR3 protein. The repertoire holds about 660,000 distinct CDR3 sequences, 8.6% seen once, with more than 0.75% in the top ten. This sample also appeared in a second study, on yellow fever vaccine responses in identical twins. According to that study: Convergence reportedly seemed to mark part of the twins' vaccine T cell response, with personalization marking the rest.

This receptor was obtained from a woman aged 18-29 years in good health. Sequencing was performed on PBMCs. V is TRBV29-1 and J is TRBJ2-2; D is uncertain. The CDR3 DNA sequence: TGCAGCGTTGACGTTTTGGGGGAGCTGTTTTTT. It encodes CSVDVLGELFF.